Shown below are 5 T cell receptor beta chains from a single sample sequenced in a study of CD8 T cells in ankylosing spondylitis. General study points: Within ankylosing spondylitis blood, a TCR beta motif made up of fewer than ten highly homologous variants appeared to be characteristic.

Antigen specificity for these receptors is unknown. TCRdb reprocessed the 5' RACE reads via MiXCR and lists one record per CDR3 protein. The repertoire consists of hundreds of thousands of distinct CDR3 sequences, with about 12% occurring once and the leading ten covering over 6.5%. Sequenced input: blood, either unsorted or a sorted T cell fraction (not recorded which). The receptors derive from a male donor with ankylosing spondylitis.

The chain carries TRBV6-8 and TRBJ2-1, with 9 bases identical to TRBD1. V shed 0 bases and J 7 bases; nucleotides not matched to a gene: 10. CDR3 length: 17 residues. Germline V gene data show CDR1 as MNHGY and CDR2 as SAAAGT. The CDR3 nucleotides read TGTGCCAGCAGTTACTCTGCCCCGGGACAGGGCTTAAATGAGCAGTTCTTC. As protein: CASSYSAPGQGLNEQFF.

The CDR3 here is CASSLAPSTGANVLTF. CDR3 DNA: TGTGCCAGCAGCTTAGCCCCATCTACCGGGGCCAACGTCCTGACTTTC. This sequence joins TRBV7-2 and TRBJ2-6; D not certain. The V gene's germline CDR1 is SGHTA and CDR2 FQGNSA. The V and J ends lost 0 bases and 4 bases respectively, with 10 bases between them. This CDR3 is 16 amino acids long. Drawing the rest from reference TRBV7-2 and TRBJ2-6, the complete variable domain is GAGVSQSPSNKVTEKGKDVELRCDPISGHTALYWYRQSLGQGLEFLIYFQGNSAPDKSGLPSDRFSAERTGGSVSTLTIQRTQQEDSAVYLCASSLAPSTGANVLTFGAGSRLTVL.

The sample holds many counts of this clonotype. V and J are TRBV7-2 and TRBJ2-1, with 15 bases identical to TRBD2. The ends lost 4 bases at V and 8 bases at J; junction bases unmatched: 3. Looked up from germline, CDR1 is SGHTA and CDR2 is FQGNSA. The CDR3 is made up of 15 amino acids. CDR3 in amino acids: CASSSGLAGGYEQFF. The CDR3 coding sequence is TGTGCCAGCAGCTCAGGACTAGCGGGAGGGTATGAGCAGTTCTTC. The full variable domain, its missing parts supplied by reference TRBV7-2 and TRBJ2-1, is GAGVSQSPSNKVTEKGKDVELRCDPISGHTALYWYRQSLGQGLEFLIYFQGNSAPDKSGLPSDRFSAERTGGSVSTLTIQRTQQEDSAVYLCASSSGLAGGYEQFFGPGTRLTVL.

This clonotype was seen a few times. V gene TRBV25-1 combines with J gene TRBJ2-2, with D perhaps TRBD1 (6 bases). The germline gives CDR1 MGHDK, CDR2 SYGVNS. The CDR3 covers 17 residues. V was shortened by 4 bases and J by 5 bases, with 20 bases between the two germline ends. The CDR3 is CASSVWGRQGLTGELFF. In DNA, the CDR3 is TGTGCCAGCAGTGTGTGGGGGCGGCAGGGCTTAACCGGGGAGCTGTTTTTT.

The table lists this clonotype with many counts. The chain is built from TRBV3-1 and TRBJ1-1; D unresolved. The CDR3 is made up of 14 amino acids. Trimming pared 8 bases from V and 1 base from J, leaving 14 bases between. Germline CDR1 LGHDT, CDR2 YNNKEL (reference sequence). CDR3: CASGVGPSNTEAFF. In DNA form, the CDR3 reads TGTGCCAGCGGCGTCGGTCCTTCGAACACTGAAGCTTTCTTT.